There are many counts of the clone carrying this T cell receptor beta chain. Its specificity is not known. The data were obtained in a study of T-cell reconstitution after alpha-beta-depleted transplantation in children. The V gene's germline CDR1 is LNHNV and CDR2 YYDKDF (reference sequence). V lost 6 bases to trimming and J lost 4 bases; unmatched junction nucleotides: 8. CDR3 length: 14 residues. Whole-study results and caveats: Surviving recipient T cells and thymic progenitors produced the high day-60 TCRbeta diversity seen in some patients. Where alpha-beta T cells came from about two months after transplant was reportedly several hundred expanded graft clones. Newly produced T cells mostly accounted for T-cell counts and diversity one year post-transplant.

Unique molecular identifiers were incorporated into the prepared TCRbeta library. TCRdb fed the PCR reads into MiXCR, producing one record per CDR3 protein. The table lists around 270,000 distinct CDR3 sequences, around 10% of them singletons. The origin of this receptor is a boy younger than two with acute myeloid leukemia, due to receive a stem cell transplant. The sequenced sample was PBMCs, obtained before TCRalphabeta/CD19-depleted stem cell transplant. The chain employs TRBV15 and TRBJ1-2, with 7 bases aligning to TRBD1. The CDR3 DNA reads as TGTGCCACCAGTTACCGGGACAGAGGCTATGGCTACACCTTC. The encoded protein is CATSYRDRGYGYTF.